Presented here are 20 T cell receptor beta chains from one specimen sequenced in a study of graft-versus-host responses after intestinal transplantation. TCRdb's copy holds only in-frame clones and misses some; the assay was immunoSEQ multiplex PCR. This repertoire shows 90,000 to 150,000 clones, roughly 91% found once; its top ten account for roughly 0.11%. Antigens of these TCRs are unknown. This sample comprised unstimulated CD4+ T cells sorted from spleen or lymph node cells, obtained before intestinal transplant. These receptors were taken from a human donor who received an intestinal transplant.

The chain carries TRBV5-1 and TRBJ2-5, with D maybe TRBD2 (6 bases). This CDR3 region has 17 residues. Germline CDR1 SGHRS, CDR2 YFSETQ. Trimming shortened V by 0 bases and J by 2 bases, and 17 bases separated the two germline ends. The DNA of the CDR3 is TGCGCCAGCAGCTTGGGATCTGGGGGGAGACAACAAGAGACCCAGTACTTC. This gives the protein CASSLGSGGRQQETQYF.

The genes are TRBV18 and TRBJ1-1; 7 nucleotides agree with TRBD1. Germline V gives CDR1 KGHSH, CDR2 LQKENI. J gave up 3 bases and V 6 bases, and 7 bases lay outside the gene matches. The CDR3 runs to 14 residues. Written as DNA, the CDR3 is TGTGCCAGCTCGCCTAGACAGGGTTACACTGAAGCTTTCTTT. Translated: CASSPRQGYTEAFF.

The genes are TRBV28 and TRBJ1-2, with 9 bases that match TRBD1. V was clipped by 3 bases and J by 8 bases; unmatched bases: 7. The germline V gene has CDR1 MDHEN and CDR2 SYDVKM. This CDR3 has 14 residues. Here the CDR3 reads CASSFPDRGNGYTF. In DNA, the CDR3 is TGTGCCAGCAGTTTCCCAGACAGGGGGAACGGCTACACCTTC.

This chain connects TRBV28 to TRBJ1-1, with TRBD1 as a possible D gene (5 bases). The CDR3 sequence is 15 residues long. Germline V gives CDR1 MDHEN, CDR2 SYDVKM. V was cut by 0 bases and J by 0 bases, with 8 bases left in between. The CDR3 reads CASSLWGTMNTEAFF. The CDR3 DNA reads as TGTGCCAGCAGTTTATGGGGGACTATGAACACTGAAGCTTTCTTT.

The chain links TRBV7-9 to TRBJ2-1; D not certain. In germline, CDR1 is SEHNR, CDR2 FQNEAQ (reference sequence). V was clipped by 1 base and J by 4 bases, with 8 bases between them. The CDR3 loop spans 14 amino acids. The DNA of the CDR3 is TGTGCCAGCAGCTTAGGACTTACTTACAATGAGCAGTTCTTC. This translates into CASSLGLTYNEQFF.

The chain carries TRBV5-4 and TRBJ2-2; tentative D call: TRBD2 (5 bases). The germline V gene has CDR1 SGHNT and CDR2 YYREEE (reference sequence). The ends were cut back, 1 base at V and 0 bases at J, with 13 bases in the middle. This CDR3 has 17 residues. The CDR3 here is CASSLRWTGTNTGELFF. CDR3 coding DNA: TGTGCCAGCAGCTTGCGGTGGACGGGAACGAACACCGGGGAGCTGTTTTTT.

The chain employs TRBV6-5 and TRBJ1-1, with unresolved D. Deletions cut 0 bases from V and 6 bases from J, with 14 bases between. CDR1 is MNHEY and CDR2 is SVGAGI in the germline V gene. The CDR3 is 15 residues long. CDR3 sequence: CASSYSVSQLPEAFF. The CDR3 region has the DNA TGTGCCAGCAGTTACTCGGTCTCGCAGCTGCCTGAAGCTTTCTTT.

J is TRBJ1-1 and V is TRBV21-1. TRBV21-1 is designated a pseudogene. CDR3 size: 11 residues. Here the CDR3 reads CASSSHLGAFF. In DNA, the CDR3 is TGTGCCAGCAGCAGTCATTTGGGAGCTTTCTTT.

The chain joins TRBV5-4 to TRBJ2-3; no clear D. The CDR3 has 13 residues. V was pared by 4 bases and J by 8 bases, with 14 bases between. Germline V gives CDR1 SGHNT, CDR2 YYREEE (reference sequence). The CDR3 here is CASSLGAPGTQYF. The DNA of the CDR3 is TGTGCCAGCAGCCTTGGAGCCCCCGGTACGCAGTATTTT.

This clone came up a few times. The chain combines TRBV19 with TRBJ2-7, with D perhaps TRBD1 or TRBD2 (6 bases each). Trimming cost V 6 bases and J 0 bases, with 18 bases left between them. This CDR3 region has 16 residues. The germline V gene has CDR1 LNHDA and CDR2 SQIVND (reference sequence). CDR3 DNA sequence: TGTGCCAGTAGCCCGGTGGGGGGCCCGCTCTCCTACGAGCAGTACTTC. Residues: CASSPVGGPLSYEQYF. Drawing the rest from reference TRBV19 and TRBJ2-7, the complete variable domain is DGGITQSPKYLFRKEGQNVTLSCEQNLNHDAMYWYRQDPGQGLRLIYYSQIVNDFQKGDIAEGYSVSREKKESFPLTVTSAQKNPTAFYLCASSPVGGPLSYEQYFGPGTRLTVT.

CDR3 loop: CASSGEGAEQYF. The CDR3 region has the DNA TGTGCCAGCAGTGGGGAAGGGGCCGAGCAGTACTTC. The chain is built from TRBV2 and TRBJ2-7; weak D call: TRBD1 (5 bases). This CDR3 has 12 amino acids. In germline, CDR1 is SNHLY, CDR2 FYNNEI. Trimming cost V 4 bases and J 6 bases, with 10 bases left between them.

The chain joins TRBV18 to TRBJ1-2; D not resolved. This CDR3 region has 13 residues. The germline gives CDR1 KGHSH, CDR2 LQKENI. V was trimmed by 5 bases and J by 2 bases, leaving 9 bases between them. The CDR3 loop reads CASSYTENYGYTF. In DNA form, the CDR3 reads TGTGCCAGCTCATATACAGAAAACTATGGCTACACCTTC.

The V call is TRBV19, the J call TRBJ1-5, with a tentative D call TRBD1 (5 bases). V lost 8 bases and J 4 bases, leaving 21 bases between the germline ends. This CDR3 has 16 residues. The germline gives CDR1 LNHDA, CDR2 SQIVND (reference sequence). The CDR3 nucleotides read TGTGCCAGTTGGGAAACGGGGAAAGGGGAAAATCAGCCCCAGCATTTT. Amino acids: CASWETGKGENQPQHF.

This clone has more than one count but fewer than ten. V is TRBV6-1 and J is TRBJ1-5; D unresolved. The CDR3 runs 14 residues. Looked up from germline, CDR1 is MNHNS and CDR2 is SASEGT. The germline V and J ends were trimmed by 6 bases and 1 base, with 10 bases remaining between them. Here the CDR3 DNA reads TGTGCCAGCAGCTATGTTGCCAGCAATCAGCCCCAGCATTTT. Protein product: CASSYVASNQPQHF.

V is TRBV2 and J is TRBJ1-5; tentative D call: TRBD1 (6 bases). Germline V gene sequence: CDR1 SNHLY, CDR2 FYNNEI. The CDR3 consists of 13 residues. Trimming took off 7 bases at V and 4 bases at J, with 11 bases between the two ends. The CDR3 DNA reads as TGTGCCAGCACCCTTAGGGGGAATCAGCCCCAGCATTTT. Its translation: CASTLRGNQPQHF.

V usage is TRBV9 and J usage is TRBJ2-6; TRBD1 matches 9 bases. The V gene end was trimmed by 3 bases and the J gene end by 2 bases; junction bases not matched to a gene: 3. The CDR3 covers 16 residues. Germline V CDR1 and CDR2: SGDLS, YYNGEE. CDR3 nucleotides: TGTGCCAGCAGCGCACAGGGGGCGACTGGGGCCAACGTCCTGACTTTC. Translating gives CASSAQGATGANVLTF.

V and J are TRBV5-1 and TRBJ2-3; D might be TRBD1 (5 bases). The CDR3 consists of 12 residues. Germline lookup yields CDR1 SGHRS and CDR2 YFSETQ. V lost 4 bases and J lost 2, with 5 bases in between. CDR3 sequence reads: CASSGATDTQYF. CDR3 bases: TGCGCCAGCAGCGGGGCCACAGATACGCAGTATTTT.

The V gene is TRBV11-3, the J gene TRBJ2-1; 7 bases match TRBD2. CDR1 and CDR2 from the germline V gene are SGHNT and YENEEA. V lost 1 base, J lost 9 bases, and 3 bases stayed unmatched. CDR3 length: 13 residues. This CDR3 is CASSLVPGGEQFF. CDR3 in DNA: TGTGCCAGCAGCTTAGTGCCGGGGGGTGAGCAGTTCTTC.

This rearrangement joins TRBV6-5 to TRBJ1-2, with TRBD1 matching over 7 bases. The ends lost 0 bases at V and 4 bases at J; junction bases unmatched: 8. From germline, CDR1 is MNHEY and CDR2 SVGAGI. This CDR3 spans 16 amino acids. CDR3 residues: CASSYSTRGTVYGYTF. The CDR3, as DNA: TGTGCCAGCAGTTACTCGACCCGGGGGACAGTCTATGGCTACACCTTC.

J is TRBJ2-3 and V is TRBV6-6, with 8 bases lining up with TRBD1. Germline V gene sequence: CDR1 MNHNY, CDR2 SVGAGI (reference sequence). The V and J ends lost 5 bases and 5 bases, in that order; junction bases with no gene match: 9. This CDR3 is 15 amino acids long. This chain's CDR3 is CASSPPTGGGDTQYF. As DNA, the CDR3 is TGTGCCAGCAGTCCCCCCACAGGGGGAGGAGATACGCAGTATTTT.